What follows describes a single T cell receptor beta chain. The antigen remains undetermined. The whole isolated RNA underwent reverse transcription, so sequencing captured expressed TCRB transcripts. Generated by immunoSEQ multiplex PCR, the TCRdb table keeps only in-frame clones and is missing some. The table includes hundreds of thousands of clones, approximately 31% detected once. Germline V gene data show CDR1 as GTSNPN and CDR2 as SVGIG (reference sequence). The V and J ends lost 4 bases and 8 bases, in that order; junction bases with no gene match: 10. The CDR3 has 16 residues. Sorting based on CD45RO/CCR7/CD25/CD127/CD95/CD27 separated CD4+ naive, central memory, regulatory and stem cell-like memory cells. The data were obtained in a study of beta chain features in type 1 diabetes. Broader study findings: Shorter TCRB CDR3s, moderately but significantly so, marked every one of the four CD4+ subsets in Type 1 diabetes patients.

Sequencing was done on a sample of naive CD4+ T cells from blood. The chain carries TRBV30 and TRBJ2-1; 14 nucleotides line up with TRBD2. This TCR was recovered from a man younger than 35 in good health. CDR3 in amino acids: CAWNHGLAGGSHEQFF. The CDR3 DNA sequence: TGTGCCTGGAATCACGGACTAGCGGGAGGCTCCCATGAGCAGTTCTTC.